The sample holds a few counts of the clone carrying this T cell receptor beta chain. As yet, its antigen is unknown. This entry is derived from a study of blood T cells in healthy people across ages. General study points: More naive CD4+ cells and higher diversity marked long-lived donors relative to aged donors. The CMV status of each donor remained undetermined, and this could have confounded shifts in expanded clonotypes.

CDR1 SGHKS and CDR2 YYEKEE come from the germline V gene (reference sequence). V lost 4 bases and J lost 4; bases outside the gene matches: 12. The CDR3 has 18 amino acids. A second about 7 to 12 cycle PCR used barcoded and J-beta primers. TCRdb used MiXCR to reprocess the 5' RACE reads, holding one entry per CDR3 protein. The table records about 1 million distinct CDR3 sequences, more than 35% of them present only once. The sequencing sample was made of blood. The J gene is TRBJ2-6, the V gene TRBV5-5; the match to TRBD1 covers 9 bases. The origin of this receptor is a woman aged 55 to 70 in good health. CDR3: CASSGSGTGSRGANVLTF. For the CDR3, the DNA is TGTGCCAGCAGCGGATCCGGGACAGGGTCTAGGGGGGCCAACGTCCTGACTTTC. The full variable domain, rest sourced from reference TRBV5-5 and TRBJ2-6, is DAGVTQSPTHLIKTRGQQVTLRCSPISGHKSVSWYQQVLGQGPQFIFQYYEKEERGRGNFPDRFSARQFPNYSSELNVNALLLGDSALYLCASSGSGTGSRGANVLTFGAGSRLTVL.